The text below deals with one T cell receptor (beta chain). As yet, its antigen is unknown. This record comes from a study of shared clonotypes between healthy human individuals. Study observations and caveats: The genetic and exposure-history diversity represented was limited by few donors.

V lost 4 bases and J 0 bases, leaving 15 bases between the germline ends. The CDR3 spans 16 residues. Per the germline V gene, CDR1 is SGHRS and CDR2 is YFSETQ. Genomic DNA from each subset was divided evenly over several immunoSEQ plates. Repertoires were generated with immunoSEQ multiplex PCR, while TCRdb's copy carries only in-frame clones and drops some. This table holds about 1.1 million clones, 70% to 80% found once. The receptor comes from a man between 18 and 35 years old in good health. Some clones in this sample may be carry-over from other donors' samples. What was sequenced was memory CD4+ T cells from PBMCs. Subset described: CD45RA-negative fraction. This sequence joins TRBV5-1 and TRBJ2-3; D possibly matches TRBD1 or TRBD2 (5 bases each). The CDR3 region has the DNA TGCGCCAGCAGCCCACCTCAGGGCGGGAGCACAGATACGCAGTATTTT. This sequence encodes CASSPPQGGSTDTQYF.